These 29 T cell receptor beta chains share one sample of origin, sequenced in a study of T-cell memory formation after mild COVID-19. TCRdb reprocessed the 5' RACE reads via MiXCR and lists one record per CDR3 protein. The data hold 300,000 to 350,000 distinct CDR3 sequences, with 13% to 15% observed a single time. Sequencing was carried out using PBMCs or a T cell subset sorted from them (not recorded which). The origin of the receptors is a man aged 18 to 35 who had mild COVID-19 (a few samples of this study predate the infection). Cell type and time point are not known.

In this sample, this clonotype turned up a few times. The chain joins TRBV6-1 to TRBJ2-2; 8 bases agree with TRBD2. Germline CDR1 is MNHNS and CDR2 is SASEGT. There are 16 residues in the CDR3. V was clipped by 5 bases and J by 6 bases; unmatched bases: 11. This chain's CDR3 is CASSRGGGREAGELFF. CDR3 in DNA: TGTGCCAGCAGTCGTGGCGGGGGGCGCGAAGCCGGGGAGCTGTTTTTT.

As to this clonotype: Sequence at one end of the junction differs from germline and may be a read error. The chain uses TRBV5-1 and TRBJ2-3, with a weak D call TRBD1 (5 bases). The CDR3 sequence is 14 residues long. From germline, CDR1 is SGHRS and CDR2 YFSETQ. The CDR3 bases are TGCGCCAGCAGCTTGGAGGGTTTGACAGATACGCAGTTTTTT. Amino acids: CASSLEGLTDTQFF.

This chain links TRBV6-6 with TRBJ2-7; weak D call: TRBD2 (6 bases). There are 11 residues in the CDR3. The ends were cut back, 6 bases at V and 6 bases at J, with 9 bases in the middle. The germline CDR1 and CDR2 sequences are MNHNY and SVGAGI (reference sequence). The CDR3 nucleotides are TGTGCCAGCAGCCCCGGGAGCGAGCAGTACGTC. It encodes CASSPGSEQYV.

The V and J genes are TRBV10-3 and TRBJ2-2; TRBD2 agrees at 8 bases. This CDR3 has 16 residues. Losses at the gene ends were 4 bases for V and 6 bases for J; bases not matched to a gene: 10. CDR1 and CDR2 from the germline V gene are ENHRY and SYGVKD. DNA for the CDR3: TGTGCCATCAGTGGCCAGCGTAGCGGGGCGTCCGGGGAGCTGTTTTTT. As protein: CAISGQRSGASGELFF.

This clonotype was detected a few times. Here the CDR3 reads CASSADRGLTDTQYF. CDR3 nucleotide sequence: TGTGCCAGCAGCGCCGACAGGGGGCTCACAGATACGCAGTATTTT. V gene TRBV7-2 combines with J gene TRBJ2-3; 10 nucleotides agree with TRBD1. Germline CDR1 SGHTA, CDR2 FQGNSA. The V gene end was trimmed by 5 bases and the J gene end by 2 bases; junction bases not matched to a gene: 4. The CDR3 has 15 amino acids. Filled out from reference TRBV7-2 and TRBJ2-3, the complete variable domain reads GAGVSQSPSNKVTEKGKDVELRCDPISGHTALYWYRQSLGQGLEFLIYFQGNSAPDKSGLPSDRFSAERTGGSVSTLTIQRTQQEDSAVYLCASSADRGLTDTQYFGPGTRLTVL.

This chain uses TRBV6-6 with TRBJ1-1, with D maybe TRBD1 (6 bases). CDR1 is MNHNY, CDR2 SVGAGI, per germline (reference sequence). V was trimmed by 0 bases and J by 8 bases, leaving 7 bases between them. The CDR3 is made up of 12 amino acids. The CDR3 reads CASSYSDREAFF. The CDR3 DNA reads TGTGCCAGCAGTTACTCAGACAGGGAAGCTTTCTTT.

This clonotype was observed a few times. The rearrangement joins TRBV20-1 to TRBJ1-5; D is possibly TRBD1 (6 bases). The CDR3 totals 15 residues. V was pared by 3 bases and J by 7 bases, with 19 bases between. Looked up from germline, CDR1 is DFQATT and CDR2 is SNEGSKA (reference sequence). The CDR3 region has the DNA TGCAGTGCTAGCGGGGGCACGGTGGCATGGCAGCCCCAGCATTTT. Its protein product is CSASGGTVAWQPQHF.

This clonotype has more than one count but fewer than ten. This chain joins TRBV4-3 and TRBJ2-3; no firm D call. The CDR3 is 20 residues long. Germline lookup yields CDR1 LGHNA and CDR2 YSLEER. Trimming left V 0 bases short and J 1 base short, with 23 bases between. The CDR3 nucleotides are TGCGCCAGCAGCCAAGAGTTAGGGATTCAGAGAGGTATGGGCACAGATACGCAGTATTTT. It yields the protein CASSQELGIQRGMGTDTQYF.

This clonotype turned up a few times. V usage is TRBV4-2 and J usage is TRBJ2-7; D might be TRBD1 (5 bases). Germline CDR1 and CDR2: LGHNA and YNFKEQ. V was trimmed by 0 bases and J by 3 bases, leaving 6 bases between them. The CDR3 consists of 13 residues. The CDR3 DNA reads as TGTGCCAGCAGCCAAGAGGGGCGCTACGAGCAGTACTTC. It translates to CASSQEGRYEQYF.

This clonotype was detected ten times or more. The rearrangement links TRBV5-1 to TRBJ2-3, with a weak D call TRBD2 (6 bases). Germline-derived CDR1 and CDR2 are SGHRS and YFSETQ. There are 16 residues in the CDR3. The V end lost 2 bases, the J end lost 0 bases, and 13 bases lay between the germline ends. This chain's CDR3 is CASSLPGASSTDTQYF. The CDR3 bases are TGCGCCAGCAGCTTACCGGGAGCGTCTAGCACAGATACGCAGTATTTT. The whole variable domain, filled in from reference TRBV5-1 and TRBJ2-3, reads KAGVTQTPRYLIKTRGQQVTLSCSPISGHRSVSWYQQTPGQGLQFLFEYFSETQRNKGNFPGRFSGRQFSNSRSEMNVSTLELGDSALYLCASSLPGASSTDTQYFGPGTRLTVL.

V gene TRBV20-1 combines with J gene TRBJ1-6; possible D gene TRBD1, 6 bases. CDR3 length: 16 residues. The germline V and J ends were trimmed by 2 bases and 0 bases, with 11 bases remaining between them. Germline V gives CDR1 DFQATT, CDR2 SNEGSKA (reference sequence). Written as DNA, the CDR3 is TGCAGTGCTAGAAAGACGGACAGCTCCTATAATTCACCCCTCCACTTT. Its protein is CSARKTDSSYNSPLHF.

Only a few counts were recorded for this clonotype. The chain carries TRBV10-3 and TRBJ2-7, with unresolved D. CDR1 is ENHRY and CDR2 is SYGVKD in the germline V gene. The CDR3 runs 15 residues. V shed 3 bases and J shed 0 bases, with 12 bases lying between them. The CDR3 spells CAISEDSFSSYEQYF. CDR3 sequence (DNA): TGTGCCATCAGTGAAGATAGCTTCAGCTCCTACGAGCAGTACTTC.

This clonotype occurred a few times. J is TRBJ2-7 and V is TRBV6-5, with D tentatively TRBD1 (6 bases). V was cut by 2 bases and J by 7 bases, with 15 bases left in between. CDR3 length equals 14 residues. Germline CDR1 is MNHEY and CDR2 is SVGAGI. This CDR3 is CASSYDDGTYEQYF. In DNA, the CDR3 is TGTGCCAGCAGTTACGATGACGGGACATATGAGCAGTACTTC.

V is TRBV5-8 and J is TRBJ2-1, with a weak D call TRBD1 (5 bases). Between the trimmed V and J ends, which lost 1 base and 7 bases, there was a span of 15 bases. There are 15 residues in the CDR3. CDR1 is SGHTS, CDR2 YDEGEE, per germline. CDR3 amino acids: CASSLFAGSGNEQFF. The DNA for the CDR3 is TGTGCCAGCAGCTTGTTTGCAGGGTCTGGGAATGAGCAGTTCTTC.

This clonotype was seen many times. The chain carries TRBV28 and TRBJ2-5; D is unclear. V was trimmed by 7 bases and J by 0 bases, leaving 12 bases between them. This CDR3 contains 14 residues. In germline, CDR1 is MDHEN, CDR2 SYDVKM. CDR3 in DNA: TGTGCCAGCAATACACCTTCGTACCAAGAGACCCAGTACTTC. It yields the protein CASNTPSYQETQYF. Using reference TRBV28 and TRBJ2-5 for the parts outside the CDR3, the full variable domain is DVKVTQSSRYLVKRTGEKVFLECVQDMDHENMFWYRQDPGLGLRLIYFSYDVKMKEKGDIPEGYSVSREKKERFSLILESASTNQTSMYLCASNTPSYQETQYFGPGTRLLVL.

In its sample, this clonotype was seen many times. The CDR3 DNA follows: TGCGCCAGCAGCCAAGATTGGTTGCTGGGCTCTGGGGCCAACGTCCTGACTTTC. Encoded protein: CASSQDWLLGSGANVLTF. The V gene is TRBV4-3, the J gene TRBJ2-6; unclear D gene. The germline V gene has CDR1 LGHNA and CDR2 YSLEER. This CDR3 contains 18 residues. Deletions cut 0 bases from V and 0 bases from J, with 12 bases between.

The genes are TRBV5-1 and TRBJ2-5, with D tentatively TRBD1 (6 bases). The germline V gene has CDR1 SGHRS and CDR2 YFSETQ. Trimming stripped 4 bases from V and 2 bases from J, with 12 bases between. The CDR3 spans 14 residues. The CDR3 protein is CASSARDNQETQYF. The CDR3 nucleotides are TGCGCCAGCAGCGCACGGGACAATCAAGAGACCCAGTACTTC.

This clonotype was counted once. The chain combines TRBV7-9 with TRBJ2-7, with a weak D call TRBD1 (6 bases). The length of the CDR3 is 13 residues. V was shortened by 5 bases and J by 3 bases, with 11 bases between the two germline ends. The germline V gene has CDR1 SEHNR and CDR2 FQNEAQ (reference sequence). The CDR3 DNA sequence: TGTGCCAGCAGCCGCAGGGACAACTACGAGCAGTACTTC. Translation: CASSRRDNYEQYF.

At least ten counts were recorded for this clonotype. The rearrangement links TRBV4-2 to TRBJ2-7; D possibly matches TRBD1 or TRBD2 (5 bases each). CDR3 size: 15 residues. V was shortened by 3 bases and J by 5 bases, with 17 bases between the two germline ends. CDR1 and CDR2 from the germline V gene are LGHNA and YNFKEQ. CDR3 DNA sequence: TGTGCCAGCAGCCATAGTATCCGGGACGTGGACGAGCAGTACGTC. Encoded protein: CASSHSIRDVDEQYV.

The chain recombines TRBV18 with TRBJ1-1, with D maybe TRBD1 (6 bases). Per the germline V gene, CDR1 is KGHSH and CDR2 is LQKENI. The V end was cut by 0 bases, the J end by 3 bases, with 11 bases between. There are 15 residues in the CDR3. The CDR3 reads CASSPPSGADTEAFF. The CDR3 DNA reads as TGTGCCAGCTCACCACCGTCGGGGGCTGACACTGAAGCTTTCTTT.

The chain links TRBV19 to TRBJ1-4; the D is unclear. Germline CDR1 reads LNHDA; CDR2 reads SQIVND (reference sequence). The CDR3 totals 13 residues. Trimming shortened V by 5 bases and J by 5 bases, and 9 bases separated the two germline ends. The CDR3 nucleotides read TGTGCCAGTAGTGTTCGGACGAATGAAAAACTGTTTTTT. The encoded protein is CASSVRTNEKLFF.

This clonotype turned up a few times. The chain combines TRBV6-1 with TRBJ2-1; 12 positions match TRBD2. Trimming at V came to 7 bases and at J to 4 bases, leaving 5 bases not matched to a gene. The CDR3 contains 15 residues. Germline CDR1 and CDR2: MNHNS and SASEGT. Here the CDR3 reads CASNRGLAGYNEQFF. The CDR3 DNA reads as TGTGCCAGCAACCGAGGACTAGCGGGGTACAATGAGCAGTTCTTC.

V gene TRBV6-6 combines with J gene TRBJ2-3; D gene uncertain. V was pared by 0 bases and J by 2 bases, with 6 bases between. Germline V CDR1 and CDR2: MNHNY, SVGAGI (reference sequence). This CDR3 region has 14 residues. Here the CDR3 DNA reads TGTGCCAGCAGTTACTCACGAGCCACAGATACGCAGTATTTT. Translated: CASSYSRATDTQYF.

Concerning this clonotype: One base away lies a much larger clone, so this may be a sequencing read error. The genes are TRBV18 and TRBJ2-7; TRBD1 might be the D (5 bases). CDR1 KGHSH and CDR2 LQKENI come from the germline V gene. The CDR3 runs to 12 residues. Trimming shortened V by 5 bases and J by 4 bases, and 9 bases separated the two germline ends. For the CDR3, the DNA is TGTGCCAGCTCAGGGGCAGCGTACGAGCAGTACTTC. Encoded protein: CASSGAAYEQYF.

In this sample, this clonotype turned up a few times. This chain joins TRBV30 and TRBJ2-5, with 14 positions matching TRBD2. The CDR3 spans 15 residues. CDR1 is GTSNPN, CDR2 SVGIG, per germline (reference sequence). The J segment lost 4 bases and the V segment lost 0 bases, leaving 1 base of the junction unmatched. CDR3 DNA: TGTGCCTGGAGTGTCGGACTAGCGGGGGGAGAGACCCAGTACTTC. This encodes CAWSVGLAGGETQYF.

In its sample, this clonotype was seen a few times. This chain joins TRBV14 and TRBJ2-3, with D perhaps being TRBD1 or TRBD2 (6 bases each). Germline CDR1 and CDR2: SGHDN and FVKESK. V dropped 3 bases and J dropped 12 bases, with 16 bases sitting between them. The CDR3 covers 13 residues. The CDR3 DNA reads as TGTGCCAGCAGCCAGATCGCTCCGGGGGCACAGTATTTT. Its protein product is CASSQIAPGAQYF.

The V call is TRBV27, the J call TRBJ2-2; D is possibly TRBD1 (6 bases). Trimming stripped 5 bases from V and 4 bases from J, with 11 bases between. The CDR3 is 14 residues long. Germline CDR1 reads MNHEY; CDR2 reads SMNVEV (reference sequence). CDR3 DNA sequence: TGTGCCAGCAGTCAGGACAGCCCCACCGGGGAGCTGTTTTTT. Translating gives CASSQDSPTGELFF.

This clonotype turned up a few times. This sequence joins TRBV12-3 or TRBV12-4 and TRBJ1-2, with no clear D. V shed 7 bases and J shed 8 bases, with 14 bases lying between them. The CDR3 is 12 amino acids. CDR3 sequence (DNA): TGTGCCAGCACCGAAGGGTCTGGGGGCTACACCTTC. It codes for CASTEGSGGYTF.

This clonotype appeared many times. The CDR3 sequence is CSARDTPETQYF. DNA of the CDR3: TGCAGTGCTAGAGATACGCCAGAGACCCAGTACTTC. V and J are TRBV20-1 and TRBJ2-5; D is uncertain. This CDR3 region has 12 residues. Per the germline V gene, CDR1 is DFQATT and CDR2 is SNEGSKA (reference sequence). V shed 0 bases and J shed 4 bases, with 6 bases lying between them.